The 32 T cell receptor beta chains given below trace back to one sample, sequenced in a study of molecular identifiers for immune sequencing clone quantification. TCRdb used MiXCR to reprocess the PCR reads, holding one entry per CDR3 protein. Of 550,000 to 750,000 distinct CDR3 sequences in the sample, approximately 20% were seen once. Sequencing was carried out using naive CD8+ T cells from blood, with Jurkat cell RNA spiked in. Subset: FACS-sorted CD8+CD4-CCR7+CD45RA+ naive T cells. The receptors stem from a human donor in good health. Some libraries in this study had Jurkat cell RNA spiked in.

This clonotype was seen repeatedly, ten times or more. This chain joins TRBV7-9 and TRBJ2-1, with D possibly being TRBD2 (6 bases). This CDR3 contains 18 residues. Germline V gives CDR1 SEHNR, CDR2 FQNEAQ (reference sequence). V lost 4 bases and J 9 bases, leaving 28 bases between the germline ends. The CDR3 here is CASSSTSRGLPLFVEQFF. CDR3 in DNA: TGTGCCAGCAGCTCAACCTCGCGGGGACTCCCCCTGTTCGTTGAGCAGTTCTTC.

At least ten counts were recorded for this clonotype. The J gene is TRBJ1-5, the V gene TRBV24-1; a weak D match, TRBD1 (5 bases). The CDR3 extends over 15 amino acids. V was shortened by 4 bases and J by 7 bases, with 16 bases between the two germline ends. Germline-derived CDR1 and CDR2 are KGHDR and SFDVKD. The CDR3: CATSDSREGRQPQHF. The CDR3 coding sequence is TGTGCCACCAGTGACTCCAGGGAGGGGAGACAGCCCCAGCATTTT.

V usage is TRBV13 and J usage is TRBJ2-2, with 9 bases matching TRBD2. Germline V CDR1 and CDR2: PRHDT, FYEKMQ (reference sequence). The CDR3 is 15 amino acids. V lost 3 bases and J lost 3; bases outside the gene matches: 2. The CDR3 DNA reads as TGTGCCAGCAGCTTTAGCGGGGGATACACCGGGGAGCTGTTTTTT. Its protein product is CASSFSGGYTGELFF. Supplemented by reference TRBV13 and TRBJ2-2, the full variable domain reads AAGVIQSPRHLIKEKRETATLKCYPIPRHDTVYWYQQGPGQDPQFLISFYEKMQSDKGSIPDRFSAQQFSDYHSELNMSSLELGDSALYFCASSFSGGYTGELFFGEGSRLTVL.

This clonotype appeared many times. The J gene is TRBJ2-2, the V gene TRBV6-5; D unresolved. V was shortened by 4 bases and J by 7 bases, with 16 bases between the two germline ends. This CDR3 has 15 amino acids. Germline values: CDR1 MNHEY, CDR2 SVGAGI. The CDR3 region has the DNA TGTGCCAGCAGTTCACCCGACGGCGGCTTCGGGGAGCTGTTTTTT. Its translation is CASSSPDGGFGELFF.

Of note for this clonotype: A read error is possible here, since a much larger clone lies one base away. The chain links TRBV9 to TRBJ1-6, with D perhaps matching TRBD1 (5 bases). Germline lookup yields CDR1 SGDLS and CDR2 YYNGEE. This CDR3 is 15 amino acids long. This chain's CDR3 is CASGVGWGQHSPLHF. CDR3 DNA: TGTGCCAGCGGCGTAGGATGGGGCCAGCATTCACCCCTCCACTTT. The full variable domain, its missing parts supplied by reference TRBV9 and TRBJ1-6, is DSGVTQTPKHLITATGQRVTLRCSPRSGDLSVYWYQQSLDQGLQFLIQYYNGEERAKGNILERFSAQQFPDLHSELNLSSLELGDSALYFCASGVGWGQHSPLHFGNGTRLTVT.

In its sample, this clonotype was seen a few times. The V and J genes are TRBV19 and TRBJ2-7; 7 nucleotides line up with TRBD1. The length of the CDR3 is 15 residues. V gave up 3 bases and J gave up 1 base; unmatched junction bases: 6. Germline-derived CDR1 and CDR2 are LNHDA and SQIVND (reference sequence). CDR3 protein: CASSILQGNSYEQYF. DNA for the CDR3: TGTGCCAGTAGTATCCTACAGGGGAATTCCTACGAGCAGTACTTC. The full variable domain, with the rest looked up from reference TRBV19 and TRBJ2-7, is DGGITQSPKYLFRKEGQNVTLSCEQNLNHDAMYWYRQDPGQGLRLIYYSQIVNDFQKGDIAEGYSVSREKKESFPLTVTSAQKNPTAFYLCASSILQGNSYEQYFGPGTRLTVT.

J is TRBJ2-2 and V is TRBV30; 9 bases agree with TRBD1. This CDR3 has 18 amino acids. Germline assignment: CDR1 GTSNPN and CDR2 SVGIG (reference sequence). J gave up 7 bases and V 3 bases, and 18 bases lay outside the gene matches. CDR3 amino acids: CAWSAPSGTGLFDGELFF. The CDR3 DNA follows: TGTGCCTGGAGCGCCCCGTCCGGGACAGGGCTTTTTGACGGGGAGCTGTTTTTT. Variable domain in full (rest from reference TRBV30 and TRBJ2-2): SQTIHQWPATLVQPVGSPLSLECTVEGTSNPNLYWYRQAAGRGLQLLFYSVGIGQISSEVPQNLSASRPQDRQFILSSKKLLLSDSGFYLCAWSAPSGTGLFDGELFFGEGSRLTVL.

In its sample, this clonotype was seen many times. V is TRBV14 and J is TRBJ2-7, with 16 nucleotides matching TRBD2. Unmatched junction bases numbered 11, after V lost 4 bases and J lost 5 bases. Germline V gene data show CDR1 as SGHDN and CDR2 as FVKESK. The CDR3 runs to 18 residues. The CDR3, as DNA: TGTGCCAGCAGCCCTTGGGGACTAGCGGGAGGGCCATCCAACGAGCAGTACTTC. It encodes CASSPWGLAGGPSNEQYF.

This clonotype was found many times. The rearrangement links TRBV2 to TRBJ2-5, with TRBD2 matching over 9 bases. V lost 5 bases, J lost 5 bases, and 9 bases stayed unmatched. The CDR3 runs 15 residues. Germline CDR1 SNHLY, CDR2 FYNNEI. As DNA, the CDR3 is TGTGCCAGCAGTCCTGACGCGGGGGGGCCGGAGACCCAGTACTTC. Its translation is CASSPDAGGPETQYF.

This clonotype was detected many times. The chain uses TRBV29-1 and TRBJ2-7; the D gene is possibly TRBD1 (6 bases). This CDR3 region has 13 residues. The germline V gene encodes CDR1 SQVTM and CDR2 ANQGSEA. Trimming took off 6 bases at V and 5 bases at J, with 17 bases between the two ends. CDR3 residues: CSVLGQSVDEQYF. The DNA of the CDR3 is TGCAGCGTCCTCGGACAGTCGGTGGACGAGCAGTACTTC.

For this clonotype: One base away lies a much larger clone, so this may be a sequencing read error. This chain connects TRBV20-1 to TRBJ2-7; D possibly corresponds to TRBD2 (5 bases). The CDR3 spans 13 residues. Germline CDR1 is DFQATT and CDR2 is SNEGSKA (reference sequence). V was cut by 0 bases and J by 3 bases, with 9 bases left in between. This CDR3 reads CSARDVRDYEQYF. The CDR3 DNA is TGCAGTGCTAGAGATGTGAGGGACTACGAGCAGTACTTC.

This clonotype came up many times. J is TRBJ1-3 and V is TRBV29-1, with TRBD1 identical over 10 bases. J was trimmed by 8 bases and V by 5 bases; bases with no gene match: 3. CDR3 length: 12 residues. Germline loops: CDR1 SQVTM, CDR2 ANQGSEA. The CDR3 sequence: CSVQGQGYTIYF. The CDR3 DNA follows: TGCAGCGTTCAGGGACAGGGGTACACCATATATTTT.

For this clonotype: Sequence at one end of the junction differs from germline and may be a read error. The rearrangement uses TRBV4-1 and TRBJ2-2; D is perhaps TRBD1 or TRBD2 (5 bases each). The CDR3 contains 13 residues. Germline values: CDR1 MGHRA, CDR2 YSYEKL. In nucleotides, the CDR3 is TGCGCCAGCAGCCAAGCGGGGACCGGGGAGCAGTTTTTT. This encodes CASSQAGTGEQFF.

Details on this clonotype: A much larger clone differs from this one at a single base, so this may be a read error. The chain couples TRBV7-9 to TRBJ2-7, with 7 bases aligning to TRBD1. Germline V gives CDR1 SEHNR, CDR2 FQNEAQ (reference sequence). The CDR3 covers 14 residues. CDR3 in amino acids: CAGSFVGGISEQYF. The CDR3 DNA reads TGTGCCGGCAGCTTTGTAGGGGGCATCTCCGAGCAGTACTTC. Full variable domain (missing parts from reference TRBV7-9 and TRBJ2-7): DTGVSQNPRHKITKRGQNVTFRCDPISEHNRLYWYRQTLGQGPEFLTYFQNEAQLEKSRLLSDRFSAERPKGSFSTLEIQRTEQGDSAMYLCAGSFVGGISEQYFGPGTRLTVT.

This clonotype was detected a few times. The gene calls are TRBV20-1 and TRBJ2-7; 8 nucleotides agree with TRBD1. CDR1 is DFQATT, CDR2 SNEGSKA, per germline (reference sequence). CDR3 length equals 13 residues. With 5 bases clipped from V and 6 bases from J, the junction kept 9 bases outside the gene matches. CDR3 residues: CSAGGQDFREQYF. The CDR3 bases are TGCAGTGCTGGGGGACAGGACTTTCGCGAGCAGTACTTC.

The rearrangement joins TRBV12-3 or TRBV12-4 to TRBJ1-5; a possible D gene is TRBD1 (6 bases). V was cut by 6 bases and J by 0 bases, with 9 bases left in between. This CDR3 contains 14 residues. The chain's CDR3 is CASRSGASNQPQHF. The CDR3, as DNA: TGTGCCAGCAGATCAGGGGCTAGCAATCAGCCCCAGCATTTT.

At least ten counts were recorded for this clonotype. This chain links TRBV7-9 with TRBJ1-6; TRBD1 is a possible D gene (5 bases). V was trimmed by 1 base and J by 1 base, leaving 11 bases between them. This CDR3 has 17 amino acids. Looked up from germline, CDR1 is SEHNR and CDR2 is FQNEAQ (reference sequence). CDR3 sequence (DNA): TGTGCCAGCAGCTTAGATGGCAGGGTTTCCTATAATTCACCCCTCCACTTT. This codes for CASSLDGRVSYNSPLHF. Combining the CDR3 with reference TRBV7-9 and TRBJ1-6 gives the whole variable domain DTGVSQNPRHKITKRGQNVTFRCDPISEHNRLYWYRQTLGQGPEFLTYFQNEAQLEKSRLLSDRFSAERPKGSFSTLEIQRTEQGDSAMYLCASSLDGRVSYNSPLHFGNGTRLTVT.

This clonotype showed up just a few times. This chain uses TRBV24-1 with TRBJ2-7, with D possibly TRBD2 on 5 matching bases. Germline V gene data show CDR1 as KGHDR and CDR2 as SFDVKD. V lost 9 bases and J 6 bases, leaving 11 bases between the germline ends. The CDR3 consists of 11 residues. CDR3 residues: CATSEGSEQYF. The DNA for the CDR3 is TGTGCCACCTCTGAGGGTAGCGAGCAGTACTTC.

This clonotype was recorded a few times. The V and J genes are TRBV6-6 and TRBJ1-1; D is ambiguous. Germline assignment: CDR1 MNHNY and CDR2 SVGAGI (reference sequence). Trimming removed 2 bases from V and 3 bases from J, with 16 bases in between. The CDR3 sequence is 16 residues long. The CDR3, as DNA: TGTGCCAGCAGTTACCCGGGTCTACCGATGGACACTGAAGCTTTCTTT. This codes for CASSYPGLPMDTEAFF.

This clonotype was detected many times. Since a much larger clone is just one base distant, this may be a read error. This chain joins TRBV11-2 and TRBJ2-1; D ambiguous. CDR1 SGHAT and CDR2 FQNNGV come from the germline V gene. Trimming cost V 4 bases and J 4 bases, with 2 bases left between them. This CDR3 has 11 amino acids. CDR3 sequence reads: CASSWYNEQFF. As DNA, the CDR3 is TGTGCCAGCAGCTGGTACAATGAGCAGTTCTTC.

This clonotype appeared many times. The chain uses TRBV12-3 or TRBV12-4 and TRBJ2-3; no reliable D call. Trimming shortened V by 5 bases and J by 0 bases, and 12 bases separated the two germline ends. This CDR3 spans 15 amino acids. CDR3: CASSPTDTSTDTQYF. The DNA for the CDR3 is TGTGCCAGCAGTCCTACAGACACTAGCACAGATACGCAGTATTTT.

This clonotype came up many times. V gene TRBV27 combines with J gene TRBJ2-3, with D possibly TRBD2 on 6 matching bases. From germline, CDR1 is MNHEY and CDR2 SMNVEV (reference sequence). CDR3 length: 13 residues. The ends were cut back, 6 bases at V and 0 bases at J, with 7 bases in the middle. CDR3 loop: CASSGGSTDTQYF. The CDR3 nucleotides read TGTGCCAGCAGCGGGGGTAGCACAGATACGCAGTATTTT.

This clonotype was seen only a few times. This sequence joins TRBV19 and TRBJ2-7; the D gene is possibly TRBD1 (6 bases). The V gene's germline CDR1 is LNHDA and CDR2 SQIVND (reference sequence). The ends were cut back, 3 bases at V and 6 bases at J, with 12 bases in the middle. The CDR3 sequence is 13 residues long. The CDR3 spells CASSIQGQVEQYF. The CDR3 DNA is TGTGCCAGTAGTATCCAGGGGCAGGTCGAGCAGTACTTC.

For this clonotype: A much larger clone differs from this one at a single base, so this may be a read error. The chain employs TRBV29-1 and TRBJ1-5; TRBD1 matches at 10 bases. The CDR3 length is 13 residues. The germline gives CDR1 SQVTM, CDR2 ANQGSEA. CDR3 in amino acids: CSVTTGGNQSQHF. In nucleotides, the CDR3 is TGCAGCGTTACGACAGGGGGCAATCAGTCCCAGCATTTT.

This clonotype was seen repeatedly, ten times or more. The CDR3 nucleotides are TGTGCCAGCAGCTTGGCCCCGTCCCGGGACAGGGAGTACGCTTTCTTT. This translates into CASSLAPSRDREYAFF. The chain uses TRBV5-5 and TRBJ1-1; 9 bases map to TRBD1. V lost 0 bases and J lost 11; bases outside the gene matches: 14. Germline V gene lookup returns CDR1 SGHKS and CDR2 YYEKEE (reference sequence). This CDR3 spans 16 amino acids.

A word on this clonotype: One end of the junction is discordant with germline, which a read error may explain. This CDR3 is CTTSSPSSPGRIGRNTIYF. CDR3 nucleotides: TGTACCACCAGCAGTCCGAGCAGCCCGGGCCGGATAGGTCGAAACACCATATATTTT. This sequence joins TRBV15 and TRBJ1-3, with D uncertain. From germline, CDR1 is LNHNV and CDR2 YYDKDF (reference sequence). This CDR3 is 19 amino acids long.

Ten or more counts support this clonotype. This chain connects TRBV7-6 to TRBJ2-7, with D hard to call. Per germline, CDR1 SGHVS and CDR2 FNYEAQ. This CDR3 is built from 13 residues. Trimming took off 5 bases at V and 4 bases at J, with 12 bases between the two ends. The chain's CDR3 is CASSPDGRYEQYF. Here the CDR3 DNA reads TGTGCCAGCAGCCCCGATGGTCGGTACGAGCAGTACTTC.

This clonotype was seen at least ten times. The chain is built from TRBV28 and TRBJ1-1, with TRBD1 identical over 12 bases. From germline, CDR1 is MDHEN and CDR2 SYDVKM. The CDR3 covers 17 residues. The junction had 6 bases not matched to a gene; V was cut back by 4 bases and J by 0 bases. In nucleotides, the CDR3 is TGTGCCAGCAGTTCCCGGGACAGGGGGCGCCTGAACACTGAAGCTTTCTTT. Its protein product is CASSSRDRGRLNTEAFF.

The sample holds many counts of this clonotype. The chain carries TRBV28 and TRBJ1-1; D might be TRBD1 (5 bases). The germline V gene encodes CDR1 MDHEN and CDR2 SYDVKM. This CDR3 contains 16 residues. The V end lost 3 bases, the J end lost 0 bases, and 14 bases lay between the germline ends. DNA for the CDR3: TGTGCCAGCAGTTTTCACCGTGGGACCGTGAACACTGAAGCTTTCTTT. It yields the protein CASSFHRGTVNTEAFF.

This clonotype was counted at least ten times. The CDR3 nucleotides are TGCGCCAGCAGCTTGGAAGGGACAGCGTATGGCTACACCTTC. As protein: CASSLEGTAYGYTF. This chain links TRBV5-1 with TRBJ1-2; 7 positions match TRBD1. This CDR3 is built from 14 residues. CDR1 is SGHRS and CDR2 is YFSETQ in the germline V gene. With 0 bases clipped from V and 5 bases from J, the junction kept 4 bases outside the gene matches.

The chain combines TRBV19 with TRBJ2-1, with 13 bases that match TRBD2. With 2 bases clipped from V and 8 bases from J, the junction kept 3 bases outside the gene matches. Germline V CDR1 and CDR2: LNHDA, SQIVND (reference sequence). CDR3 length equals 15 residues. CDR3: CASSITSGGADEQFF. The CDR3 DNA reads TGTGCCAGTAGTATAACTAGCGGGGGGGCCGATGAGCAGTTCTTC.

This clonotype came up a few times. The V and J genes are TRBV3-2 and TRBJ1-2; the table names TRBD1, a call not compared with the DNA. TRBV3-2 has pseudogene status. This CDR3 spans 14 amino acids. Written as DNA, the CDR3 is TGTGCCAGCAGCCAAAGGGCGGGACAGGGGGCTCACACCTTC. Its protein product is CASSQRAGQGAHTF.